The 17 T cell receptor beta chains listed next were all sequenced from one sample in a study of CD8 T cells in ankylosing spondylitis. One entry per CDR3 protein, called by TCRdb with MiXCR from the 5' RACE reads. The sample yields 250,000 or so distinct CDR3 sequences, about a sixth seen once. The sequenced sample was blood, either unsorted or a sorted T cell fraction (not recorded which). Every receptor here comes from a male donor with ankylosing spondylitis or in good health (not recorded which).

This chain joins TRBV7-3 and TRBJ2-1; 9 nucleotides align to TRBD2. The CDR3 runs to 16 residues. Trimming cost V 2 bases and J 4 bases; bases outside gene matches: 6. CDR1 is SGHTA, CDR2 FQGTGA, per germline. The CDR3 loop reads CASSLFSGSTYNEQFF. CDR3 DNA sequence: TGTGCCAGCAGCTTATTTAGCGGGAGTACGTACAATGAGCAGTTCTTC.

This clonotype was counted only a few times. This chain connects TRBV4-2 to TRBJ2-2; TRBD1 is a possible D gene (6 bases). V shed 0 bases and J shed 1 base, with 9 bases lying between them. Germline CDR1 reads LGHNA; CDR2 reads YNFKEQ. The CDR3 has 16 residues. The CDR3 region is CASSQDSQGNTGELFF. DNA of the CDR3: TGTGCCAGCAGCCAAGATTCACAGGGGAACACCGGGGAGCTGTTTTTT.

V is TRBV2 and J is TRBJ2-1; 10 bases are a match to TRBD1. J was trimmed by 4 bases and V by 3 bases; bases with no gene match: 3. Per germline, CDR1 SNHLY and CDR2 FYNNEI. CDR3 size: 15 residues. In nucleotides, the CDR3 is TGTGCCAGCAGTGACTGGACAGGGGGTTACAATGAGCAGTTCTTC. Translation gives CASSDWTGGYNEQFF. Full variable domain (outside the CDR3, taken from reference TRBV2 and TRBJ2-1): EPEVTQTPSHQVTQMGQEVILRCVPISNHLYFYWYRQILGQKVEFLVSFYNNEISEKSEIFDDQFSVERPDGSNFTLKIRSTKLEDSAMYFCASSDWTGGYNEQFFGPGTRLTVL.

The rearrangement joins TRBV5-1 to TRBJ2-2; D is perhaps TRBD2 (5 bases). Germline assignment: CDR1 SGHRS and CDR2 YFSETQ. The V end was cut by 6 bases, the J end by 1 base, with 10 bases between. The CDR3 is made up of 14 amino acids. The CDR3 spells CASTLAGNTGELFF. In nucleotides, the CDR3 is TGCGCCAGCACACTGGCGGGGAACACCGGGGAGCTGTTTTTT.

The chain employs TRBV5-6 and TRBJ2-7; 10 nucleotides agree with TRBD2. The CDR3 is made up of 17 amino acids. V was pared by 0 bases and J by 0 bases, with 6 bases of the junction left unmatched. Germline V gene lookup returns CDR1 SGHDT and CDR2 YYEEEE. The CDR3 here is CASSLDLAGAYSYEQYF. The CDR3 DNA sequence: TGTGCCAGCAGCTTGGATCTAGCGGGAGCCTACTCCTACGAGCAGTACTTC.

This clonotype has more than one count but fewer than ten. The rearrangement joins TRBV4-1 to TRBJ2-2, with D perhaps being TRBD1 or TRBD2 (6 bases each). Germline-derived CDR1 and CDR2 are MGHRA and YSYEKL. Trimming took off 3 bases at V and 9 bases at J, with 14 bases between the two ends. The CDR3 contains 14 residues. The DNA for the CDR3 is TGCGCCAGCAGCCAGGGGGGCGGTCCTTGGGAGCTGTTTTTT. Amino acid sequence: CASSQGGGPWELFF.

The count of this clonotype is one. V and J are TRBV28 and TRBJ2-5, with D maybe TRBD1 (5 bases). Looked up from germline, CDR1 is MDHEN and CDR2 is SYDVKM. The CDR3 loop spans 16 amino acids. The V gene lost 2 bases and the J gene lost 6 bases, with 19 bases spanning the gap. CDR3 loop: CASSLLGSHPGKTQYF. DNA of the CDR3: TGTGCCAGCAGTTTACTGGGCTCCCACCCAGGGAAGACCCAGTACTTC.

This chain links TRBV11-2 with TRBJ2-1, with a tentative D call TRBD2 (5 bases). The CDR3 has 19 amino acids. CDR1 is SGHAT and CDR2 is FQNNGV in the germline V gene. V lost 4 bases, J lost 0 bases, and 22 bases lay in between. CDR3 nucleotide sequence: TGTGCCAGCAGCTCAAGAGGCGGCGGGCTTAGAGGCTCCTACAATGAGCAGTTCTTC. This sequence encodes CASSSRGGGLRGSYNEQFF.

This chain uses TRBV4-2 with TRBJ2-1; the match to TRBD1 covers 8 bases. Germline assignment: CDR1 LGHNA and CDR2 YNFKEQ. There are 15 residues in the CDR3. The V gene end was trimmed by 4 bases and the J gene end by 4 bases; junction bases not matched to a gene: 6. Here the CDR3 DNA reads TGTGCCAGCAGCCCTACAGGGGGGCCGTACAATGAGCAGTTCTTC. This sequence encodes CASSPTGGPYNEQFF.

The chain recombines TRBV29-1 with TRBJ2-1; perhaps TRBD1 as D (5 bases). The CDR3 is made up of 13 amino acids. Trimming took off 3 bases at V and 8 bases at J, with 14 bases between the two ends. The germline V gene has CDR1 SQVTM and CDR2 ANQGSEA. CDR3: CSVEGRVWDEQFF. The CDR3 DNA sequence: TGCAGCGTTGAGGGCAGGGTCTGGGATGAGCAGTTCTTC.

In its sample, this clonotype was seen many times. The chain recombines TRBV29-1 with TRBJ2-7; the D call may be TRBD1 or TRBD2 (5 bases each). This CDR3 has 13 residues. Trimming stripped 4 bases from V and 2 bases from J, with 12 bases between. CDR1 and CDR2 (germline): SQVTM, ANQGSEA. The CDR3 loop reads CSVVGTGTYEQYF. The CDR3 coding sequence is TGCAGCGTTGTTGGGACGGGAACCTACGAGCAGTACTTC.

The chain is built from TRBV11-3 and TRBJ2-1; TRBD2 aligns across 9 bases. The CDR3 consists of 17 residues. J gave up 0 bases and V 3 bases, and 6 bases lay outside the gene matches. The germline CDR1 and CDR2 sequences are SGHNT and YENEEA. The CDR3 here is CASSLLAGSSSYNEQFF. The CDR3 nucleotides read TGTGCCAGCAGCTTGCTAGCGGGATCGAGCTCCTACAATGAGCAGTTCTTC.

V gene TRBV27 combines with J gene TRBJ2-3; D is possibly TRBD1 (5 bases). Trimming took 5 bases from V and 3 from J, leaving 21 bases between them. The CDR3 is 17 residues long. Per germline, CDR1 MNHEY and CDR2 SMNVEV (reference sequence). This CDR3 reads CASSPSVAGRETDTQYF. The CDR3 DNA reads TGTGCCAGCAGTCCCTCCGTGGCAGGGCGAGAAACAGATACGCAGTATTTT.

This clonotype was detected ten times or more. J is TRBJ2-5 and V is TRBV12-3 or TRBV12-4, with TRBD1 matching 10 bases. Trimming removed 1 base from V and 2 bases from J; junction bases left unmatched: 1. The CDR3 runs to 15 residues. For the CDR3, the DNA is TGTGCCAGCAGTTTAGGGACAGGGGGACAAGAGACCCAGTACTTC. Amino acids: CASSLGTGGQETQYF.

The J gene is TRBJ2-5, the V gene TRBV6-5, with TRBD1 matching 7 bases. The CDR3 loop spans 16 amino acids. V lost 4 bases and J lost 1; bases outside the gene matches: 9. Germline V gene data show CDR1 as MNHEY and CDR2 as SVGAGI. This CDR3 is CASSSSGTAIQETQYF. CDR3 in DNA: TGTGCCAGCAGTTCCTCGGGGACAGCTATCCAAGAGACCCAGTACTTC.

Ten or more counts support this clonotype. The chain employs TRBV5-1 and TRBJ2-3; unclear D gene. Between the trimmed V and J ends, which lost 5 bases and 2 bases, there was a span of 12 bases. This CDR3 comprises 14 residues. The germline V gene encodes CDR1 SGHRS and CDR2 YFSETQ. This CDR3 is CASREFGVTDTQYF. The CDR3, as DNA: TGCGCCAGCAGAGAATTCGGCGTCACAGATACGCAGTATTTT.

This clonotype was counted many times. Here the CDR3 reads CASSLAGQGSSYNEQFF. The CDR3 bases are TGTGCCAGCAGCTTAGCGGGACAGGGGAGCTCCTACAATGAGCAGTTCTTC. The V gene is TRBV7-2, the J gene TRBJ2-1; TRBD1 matches at 10 bases. The CDR3 covers 17 residues. With 0 bases clipped from V and 0 bases from J, the junction kept 2 bases outside the gene matches. Per germline, CDR1 SGHTA and CDR2 FQGNSA.